The clone carrying this TCR beta chain was found once. This record belongs to a study of cytomegalovirus exposure and HLA in healthy donors. The PCR was carried out with 60 Vbeta primers and 13 Jbeta primers. In the original processing: Tens of millions of unique TCR beta chains, roughly 10 million shared, were counted in a later analysis. Here immunoSEQ multiplex PCR was the method, and the copy in TCRdb shows in-frame clones only, minus some. The V and J calls and the clone size are those of that table, but D and trimming were determined from the DNA. This sample yields about 250,000 clones, of which about 80% are seen a single time; around 0.33% belongs to the top ten. This CDR3 region has 16 residues. Per the germline V gene, CDR1 is MNHNS and CDR2 is SASEGT. V lost 2 bases and J lost 6; bases outside the gene matches: 7.

The TCR originated in a girl aged 2 to 9 in good health and CMV-seronegative. Source material: PBMCs. The genes are TRBV6-1 and TRBJ1-5; 10 nucleotides line up with TRBD1. DNA for the CDR3: TGTGCCAGCAGTGAAACCCCGACAGGGGGCTTTCAGCCCCAGCATTTT. It yields the protein CASSETPTGGFQPQHF.